The text below deals with one TCR beta chain. No much larger clonotype is one base removed from it; base qualities were not supplied. After being thawed and rested overnight, PBMC were stained with GMM-loaded CD1B tetramer, a Live/Dead dye and anti-CD3, and were then sorted on a FACS Aria II. The CD1B tetramers were loaded with C32 glucose monomycolate that had been purified from Rhodococcus equi. PBMC used for tetramer sorting had been depleted of CD14-expressing monocytes for a separate study before cryopreservation. From each donor, approximately 100,000 tetramer-negative cells were sorted and analyzed together with the tetramer-positive cells. GMM-loaded CD1B tetramers were used to sort antigen-specific T cells from a handful of healthy South African adults. These data originate in a study of T cells in tuberculosis (dated by TCRdb to between 2017 and 2018). Concerning the study at large: The study combined CD1B tetramers and high-throughput TCR immunosequencing to characterize T cells specific for the mycobacterial lipid antigen glucose monomycolate (GMM).

The germline V gene (reference sequence) yields LNHNV for CDR1 and YYDKDF for CDR2. The CDR3 starts with the cysteine, ends with the phenylalanine, and has 15 residues. Kept here is only the CDR3 DNA, which spans 45 bases and is read in frame from base 1. V is clipped by 2 bases and J by 0 bases, and the sequence between their germline boundaries is 8 bases long. Because TCR-alpha and TCR-beta chains were sequenced unpaired, no information on chain pairing was available. TCR libraries were generated with the immunoSEQ multiplex PCR assay, using TCR-beta and/or TCR-alpha/delta assays for each sample. The amplified TCR libraries were sequenced on the Illumina high-throughput platform. The authors' pipeline ran thus. Clustering and dimensionality reduction relied on pairwise TCRdist distances among GMM-specific receptors from T cells that were either sorted ex vivo or expanded in vitro. Sequence motifs, defined by gene usage and CDR3 content, were tested for enrichment in tetramer-positive compared with tetramer-negative populations. Entries here come from immuneACCESS through TCRdb and include only in-frame sequences with V and J called. Some clones fail to appear in such tables; in the studies checked, an unresolved V gene covers under half of the shortfall, and the cause of the remainder is unknown. Clone size and the V and J calls come from that table; the DNA yielded D and trimming. The sample has about 58,000 clones on record, roughly 86% of them singletons. 20% to 25% of the sample is taken by the ten largest.

Study-level results and caveats: T cells that bind the CD1B-GMM tetramer with low affinity may have been missed by the stringent sort gate.

The rearranged segments are TRBV15 and TRBJ2-4, and the D gene may be TRBD1, 6 bases matching. Sequenced: CD1b-GMM tetramer-negative cells sorted from PBMCs. This specimen's cell subset or site label, per the study, means: T cells not binding CD1B-GMM tetramer, sorted from same donor. The source of this sequence is an adult woman with latent tuberculosis. The bases are TGTGCCACCAGCAGAAACAGGGTAGCCAAAAACATTCAGTACTTC. This is translated as CATSRNRVAKNIQYF.